The clone carrying this TCR beta chain has only a few counts. Its antigen is undetermined. This entry is derived from a study of T cell responses to AZD1222 COVID-19 vaccine. Study observations and caveats: Donors were largely white British and mainly female; clonal diversity was possibly underestimated. Targets within unmutated variant regions were reportedly found for nearly half of spike-specific TCRs.

TCRdb's table, derived via immunoSEQ multiplex PCR, lists solely in-frame clones and lacks some. Of over 70,000 clones listed, around 85% were seen once; the top ten hold roughly 20%. Germline V gives CDR1 SGHVS, CDR2 FQNEAQ. Trimming removed 3 bases from V and 8 bases from J, with 17 bases in between. The CDR3 is made up of 15 amino acids. The receptor was isolated from an adult in good health. The input for sequencing was peripheral blood, taken on day 0 of AZD1222 vaccination. This chain uses TRBV7-8 with TRBJ2-1; D possibly corresponds to TRBD2 (5 bases). CDR3 nucleotides: TGTGCCAGCAGCTTCCCGGGCCCCAAGGAGGATGAGCAGTTCTTC. It is translated as CASSFPGPKEDEQFF.